This entry lists 22 T cell receptor beta chains sequenced from one sample in a study of cytomegalovirus exposure and HLA in healthy donors. The PCR made use of 60 Vbeta and 13 Jbeta primers. TCRdb's copy holds only in-frame clones and misses some; the assay was immunoSEQ multiplex PCR. The table has about 77,000 clones, over 60% seen once. Material: PBMCs. The receptors originated from a man aged 35 to 55 in good health and CMV-seronegative.

The chain uses TRBV6-5 and TRBJ2-1; possibly TRBD2 for D (5 bases). Trimming took 2 bases from V and 4 from J, leaving 12 bases between them. The germline gives CDR1 MNHEY, CDR2 SVGAGI. CDR3 length: 15 amino acids. For the CDR3, the DNA is TGTGCCAGCAGTTACGCGGGTAACGCTTACAATGAGCAGTTCTTC. Protein product: CASSYAGNAYNEQFF.

This chain connects TRBV2 to TRBJ2-7; D ambiguous. Germline V gene sequence: CDR1 SNHLY, CDR2 FYNNEI. V was cut by 7 bases and J by 1 base, with 14 bases left in between. The CDR3 is made up of 14 amino acids. CDR3 sequence (DNA): TGTGCCAGCAAAATCGAGACTGCTTCCTACGAGCAGTACTTC. This sequence encodes CASKIETASYEQYF.

The chain employs TRBV15 and TRBJ1-5, with D perhaps matching TRBD1 (5 bases). CDR1 and CDR2 (germline): LNHNV, YYDKDF (reference sequence). V was trimmed by 3 bases and J by 6 bases, leaving 12 bases between them. The CDR3 is 14 residues long. CDR3 sequence: CATSRAGRLQPQHF. The CDR3, as DNA: TGTGCCACCAGCAGGGCAGGGAGGCTTCAGCCCCAGCATTTT.

The chain employs TRBV19 and TRBJ1-5, with D possibly TRBD1 on 6 matching bases. CDR3 size: 14 residues. Between the trimmed V and J ends, which lost 5 bases and 4 bases, there was a span of 12 bases. Germline lookup yields CDR1 LNHDA and CDR2 SQIVND (reference sequence). The CDR3 bases are TGTGCCAGTAGTCAGGGGTCACGAAATCAGCCCCAGCATTTT. Translated, it gives CASSQGSRNQPQHF.

CDR3 residues: CASSHDGHPNTEAFF. DNA of the CDR3: TGTGCCAGCAGCCACGATGGACATCCGAACACTGAAGCTTTCTTT. The chain combines TRBV7-3 with TRBJ1-1; D may be TRBD1 (5 bases). Per germline, CDR1 SGHTA and CDR2 FQGTGA. V was trimmed by 5 bases and J by 1 base, leaving 14 bases between them. The CDR3 runs 15 residues.

The chain employs TRBV29-1 and TRBJ2-5; 8 bases are shared with TRBD2. The ends lost 5 bases at V and 1 base at J; junction bases unmatched: 9. This CDR3 has 15 residues. Germline V lookup: CDR1 SQVTM, CDR2 ANQGSEA. CDR3 loop: CSVTGTRAFQETQYF. CDR3 DNA: TGCAGCGTTACCGGGACTAGGGCATTCCAAGAGACCCAGTACTTC.

The table lists this clone with a count of one. This rearrangement joins TRBV6-5 to TRBJ1-1; the match to TRBD1 covers 7 bases. J gave up 1 base and V 8 bases, and 7 bases lay outside the gene matches. The germline gives CDR1 MNHEY, CDR2 SVGAGI. This CDR3 comprises 14 residues. The CDR3 loop is CASGWDRSNTEAFF. CDR3 nucleotide sequence: TGTGCCAGCGGTTGGGACAGATCGAACACTGAAGCTTTCTTT.

The CDR3 here is CSAWRVSEAFF. CDR3 coding DNA: TGCAGTGCTTGGCGGGTCTCTGAAGCTTTCTTT. V and J are TRBV20-1 and TRBJ1-1; D not resolved. The CDR3 runs to 11 residues. The V and J ends lost 5 bases and 6 bases respectively, with 10 bases between them. CDR1 is DFQATT, CDR2 SNEGSKA, per germline (reference sequence).

This clone was counted only a few times. The J gene is TRBJ2-7, the V gene TRBV18, with TRBD1 identical over 12 bases. CDR1 and CDR2 from the germline V gene are KGHSH and LQKENI. The CDR3 spans 14 residues. With V trimmed by 6 bases and J by 4 bases, 4 bases remained unmatched. CDR3 in DNA: TGTGCCAGCTCCAGGGACAGGGGGCTGTACGAGCAGTACTTC. Amino acid sequence: CASSRDRGLYEQYF.

This rearrangement joins TRBV9 to TRBJ2-1; D might be TRBD2 (5 bases). Trimming shortened V by 4 bases and J by 4 bases, and 18 bases separated the two germline ends. This CDR3 contains 16 residues. CDR1 and CDR2 (germline): SGDLS, YYNGEE. CDR3 nucleotide sequence: TGTGCCAGCAGCCGACAATCAGCGGAAACGTACAATGAGCAGTTCTTC. It yields the protein CASSRQSAETYNEQFF.

This chain uses TRBV5-1 with TRBJ1-5, with D tentatively TRBD1 (5 bases). CDR1 and CDR2 (germline): SGHRS, YFSETQ. The CDR3 length is 15 residues. The germline V and J ends were trimmed by 0 bases and 2 bases, with 9 bases remaining between them. The CDR3 sequence is CASSLGGVGNQPQHF. CDR3 DNA sequence: TGCGCCAGCAGCTTGGGGGGCGTTGGCAATCAGCCCCAGCATTTT.

J is TRBJ1-4 and V is TRBV9, with TRBD1 identical over 9 bases. The CDR3 covers 13 residues. Looked up from germline, CDR1 is SGDLS and CDR2 is YYNGEE. V shed 5 bases and J 7 bases; nucleotides not matched to a gene: 3. CDR3 nucleotide sequence: TGTGCCAGCAGAGGACAGGGGAGTGAAAAACTGTTTTTT. Protein sequence: CASRGQGSEKLFF.

The chain combines TRBV27 with TRBJ1-2, with D tentatively TRBD1 (5 bases). The CDR3 is 16 amino acids. Germline V gives CDR1 MNHEY, CDR2 SMNVEV (reference sequence). Trimming removed 0 bases at V and 3 bases at J, with 14 bases between. The CDR3 nucleotides read TGTGCCAGCAGTTTATCGCCCCGGCCCAGGGACTATGGCTACACCTTC. Translating it yields CASSLSPRPRDYGYTF.

The rearrangement uses TRBV27 and TRBJ1-2; no reliable D call. The V and J ends lost 3 bases and 8 bases respectively, with 13 bases between them. This CDR3 contains 13 residues. Germline V gives CDR1 MNHEY, CDR2 SMNVEV (reference sequence). Written as DNA, the CDR3 is TGTGCCAGCAGTTTGGCGGCGGCGGGGGGCTACACCTTC. Protein sequence: CASSLAAAGGYTF.

V and J are TRBV30 and TRBJ1-1; D possibly corresponds to TRBD1 (6 bases). The CDR3 has 14 residues. Germline V gene sequence: CDR1 GTSNPN, CDR2 SVGIG (reference sequence). V was trimmed by 4 bases and J by 1 base, leaving 13 bases between them. CDR3 sequence: CAWKKQGGNTEAFF. Written as DNA, the CDR3 is TGTGCCTGGAAAAAGCAAGGGGGGAACACTGAAGCTTTCTTT.

The chain employs TRBV29-1 and TRBJ2-7; TRBD2 aligns across 14 bases. With V trimmed by 5 bases and J by 6 bases, 3 bases remained unmatched. The CDR3 has 13 amino acids. Per the germline V gene, CDR1 is SQVTM and CDR2 is ANQGSEA. CDR3 bases: TGCAGCGTTCAGGGACTAGCGGGAGTCGAGCAGTACTTC. Amino acids: CSVQGLAGVEQYF.

The gene calls are TRBV19 and TRBJ2-7, with D possibly matching TRBD1 (6 bases). The CDR3 is 14 residues long. Trimming left V 5 bases short and J 2 bases short, with 13 bases between. Per germline, CDR1 LNHDA and CDR2 SQIVND (reference sequence). The CDR3 reads CASSVRGGTYEQYF. CDR3 DNA sequence: TGTGCCAGTAGTGTGAGAGGGGGAACCTACGAGCAGTACTTC.

V gene TRBV9 combines with J gene TRBJ2-3; 12 nucleotides match TRBD2. The V segment lost 0 bases and the J segment 3 bases; nucleotides outside the gene matches: 14. CDR3 size: 20 residues. CDR1 is SGDLS, CDR2 YYNGEE, per germline. DNA of the CDR3: TGTGCCAGCAGCGTAGCCCCCGGTACCTTTGGACTAGCGGGAACAGATACGCAGTATTTT. It encodes CASSVAPGTFGLAGTDTQYF.

The chain has TRBV7-8 and TRBJ1-2; D is uncertain. Trimming took off 1 base at V and 0 bases at J, with 6 bases between the two ends. This CDR3 is 14 amino acids long. Germline V CDR1 and CDR2: SGHVS, FQNEAQ. CDR3 bases: TGTGCCAGCAGCTTAGGGGCAGCTAACTATGGCTACACCTTC. Translation gives CASSLGAANYGYTF.

The V call is TRBV19, the J call TRBJ1-4; D gene ambiguous. The CDR3 covers 13 residues. Germline CDR1 and CDR2: LNHDA and SQIVND (reference sequence). Trimming removed 5 bases at V and 8 bases at J, with 12 bases between. The CDR3 here is CASSRDLGEKLFF. CDR3 nucleotides: TGTGCCAGTAGTCGGGATTTGGGCGAAAAACTGTTTTTT.

The chain combines TRBV19 with TRBJ2-7, with TRBD2 matching over 12 bases. V lost 4 bases, J lost 10 bases, and 17 bases stayed unmatched. The germline gives CDR1 LNHDA, CDR2 SQIVND (reference sequence). The CDR3 contains 17 residues. CDR3 protein: CASSTPGLAGSSAAQYF. DNA for the CDR3: TGTGCCAGTAGTACCCCTGGACTAGCGGGATCCTCAGCGGCTCAGTACTTC.

J is TRBJ2-7 and V is TRBV30, with D perhaps TRBD1 (6 bases). The CDR3 runs to 11 residues. The ends were cut back, 7 bases at V and 3 bases at J, with 10 bases in the middle. Germline V gene lookup returns CDR1 GTSNPN and CDR2 SVGIG (reference sequence). CDR3 region: CALGAFYEQYF. CDR3 bases: TGTGCCTTGGGGGCTTTCTACGAGCAGTACTTC.